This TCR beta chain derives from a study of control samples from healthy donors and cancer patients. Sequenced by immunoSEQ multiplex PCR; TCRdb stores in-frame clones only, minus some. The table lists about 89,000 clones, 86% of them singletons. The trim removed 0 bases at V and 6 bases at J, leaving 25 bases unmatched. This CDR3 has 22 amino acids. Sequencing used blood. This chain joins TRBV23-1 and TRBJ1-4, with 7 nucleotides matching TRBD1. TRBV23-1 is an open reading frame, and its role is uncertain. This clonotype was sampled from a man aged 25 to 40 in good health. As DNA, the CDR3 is TGCGCCAGCAGTCAATCTTTATCCGGGACAGAGCCCTCGAGACGGTCCCATGAAAAACTGTTTTTT. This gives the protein CASSQSLSGTEPSRRSHEKLFF.